This section outlines one T cell receptor beta chain sequence together with its context. Original processing methods: By means of reference gene primer amplification, nucleated cell counts were estimated. TCRdb's copy holds only in-frame clones and misses some; the assay was immunoSEQ multiplex PCR. D and trimming were read from the DNA, whereas the V and J calls and clone size are those reported in that table. The data contain fewer than 200,000 clones, approximately 79% of them singletons. This sample is part of a study of blood T cell repertoires in COVID-19. Study background: The analysed material was cDNA or gDNA that came from T cells, B-cell-depleted T cells, or PBMCs.

The V gene's germline CDR1 is KGHSH and CDR2 LQKENI. The V segment lost 4 bases and the J segment 4 bases; nucleotides outside the gene matches: 9. This CDR3 is 16 amino acids long. In terms of age and location, participants ranged from roughly 18 to 95 years and lived in about 25 US areas. Assignments of participants to cohorts depended upon their own reported clinical history. The TCR originated in a woman aged 65 to 85 in a cohort exposed to, infected with or recovered from COVID-19 (not recorded which). V and J are TRBV18 and TRBJ2-1, with 8 positions matching TRBD2. Sequencing was performed on PBMCs or T cells enriched from blood (not recorded which). The CDR3 here is CASSRSGGHEYNEQFF. For the CDR3, the DNA is TGTGCCAGCTCACGCAGCGGGGGACACGAGTACAATGAGCAGTTCTTC.